Reported below is one TCR beta chain. Its antigen is as yet unknown. TCRdb re-analysed the RACE reads in MiXCR, keeping a single row per CDR3 protein. The sample shows about 120,000 distinct CDR3 sequences, 9% to 13% of them seen only once. The time point denotes: patch test 1, 2 weeks after DPC sensitization. The treatment here: therapeutic diphenylcyclopropenone sensitization with weekly scalp DPC. This sample stems from a study of human T cells and chemical hapten exposure. Overall study findings and caveats: Healthy people's immune response may differ from that of the donors, who had alopecia. With regard to DPC sensitization, TCRs above 1 in 1000 frequency did not change. Counts of TCRs expanded at PT1 correlated positively with patch test score.

The sequence derives from a woman between 45 and 60 years old with alopecia areata. Some clones in this sample may be carry-over from other donors' samples. The input for sequencing was whole blood, taken in connection with sensitization to the hapten diphenylcyclopropenone (DPC).

CDR3 bases: TGTGCCAGCAGTTTAGAAGGGACAGGGCAGGAGACCCAGTACTTC. Protein sequence: CASSLEGTGQETQYF. The chain combines TRBV27 with TRBJ2-5, with 9 bases matching TRBD1. The germline V gene encodes CDR1 MNHEY and CDR2 SMNVEV (reference sequence). V lost 2 bases, J lost 5 bases, and 6 bases stayed unmatched. There are 15 residues in the CDR3.